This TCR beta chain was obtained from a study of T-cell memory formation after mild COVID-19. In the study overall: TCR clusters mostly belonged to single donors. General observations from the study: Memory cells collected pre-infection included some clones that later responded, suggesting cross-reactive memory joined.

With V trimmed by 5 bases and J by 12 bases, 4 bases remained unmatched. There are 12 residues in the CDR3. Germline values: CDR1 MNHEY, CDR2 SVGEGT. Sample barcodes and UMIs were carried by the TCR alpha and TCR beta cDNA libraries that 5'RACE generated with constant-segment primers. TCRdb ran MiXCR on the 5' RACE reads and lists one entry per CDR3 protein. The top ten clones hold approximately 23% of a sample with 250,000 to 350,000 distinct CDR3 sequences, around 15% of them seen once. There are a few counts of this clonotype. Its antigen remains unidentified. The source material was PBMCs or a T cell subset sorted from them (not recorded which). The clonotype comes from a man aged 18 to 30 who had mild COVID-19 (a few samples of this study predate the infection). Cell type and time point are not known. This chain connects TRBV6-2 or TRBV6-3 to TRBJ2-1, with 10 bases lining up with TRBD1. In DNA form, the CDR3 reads TGTGCCAGCAGTCAAGGGACAGGGGCGCAGTTCTTC. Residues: CASSQGTGAQFF.